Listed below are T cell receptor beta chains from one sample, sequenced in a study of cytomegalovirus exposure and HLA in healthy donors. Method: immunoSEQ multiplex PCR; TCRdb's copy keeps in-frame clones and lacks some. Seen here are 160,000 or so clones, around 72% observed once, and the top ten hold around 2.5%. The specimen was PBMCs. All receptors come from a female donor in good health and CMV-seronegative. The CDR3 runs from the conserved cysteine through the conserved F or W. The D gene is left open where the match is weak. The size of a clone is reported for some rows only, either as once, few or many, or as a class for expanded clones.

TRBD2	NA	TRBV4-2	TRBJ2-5	TGTGCCAGCAGCCAAGATTCTAGCGGGGGTCCTGAGACCCAGTACTTC	CASSQDSSGGPETQYF
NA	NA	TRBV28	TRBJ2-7	TGTGCCAGCAGTGGTTGGACTGGGACCTACGAGCAGTACTTC	CASSGWTGTYEQYF
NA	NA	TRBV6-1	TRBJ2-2	TGTGCCAGCAGTGAAGGGCTAGCGAACACCGGGGAGCTGTTTTTT	CASSEGLANTGELFF
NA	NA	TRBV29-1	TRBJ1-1	TGCAGCGTTGAGGACGGACAGAACACTGAAGCTTTCTTT	CSVEDGQNTEAFF
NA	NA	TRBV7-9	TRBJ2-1	TGTGCCAGCAGCCCTCCCGGGAATGAGCAGTTCTTC	CASSPPGNEQFF
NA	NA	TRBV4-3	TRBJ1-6	TGCGCCAGCAGCCAAGATCGGGGGAGCGCCCTCCACTTT	CASSQDRGSALHF
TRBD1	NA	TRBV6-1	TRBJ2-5	TGTGCCAGCAGTGGAACCGGGACAGCCTTGGGGACCCAGTACTTC	CASSGTGTALGTQYF
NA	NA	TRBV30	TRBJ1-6	TGTGCCTGGAGTGTTCCGGTCTCCTATAATTCACCCCTCCACTTT	CAWSVPVSYNSPLHF
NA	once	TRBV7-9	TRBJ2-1	TGTGCCAGCCCTGGGAGTGAGCAGTTCTTC	CASPGSEQFF
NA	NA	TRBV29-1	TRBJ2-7	TGCAGCGTTGTATTTTCCTACGAGCAGTACTTC	CSVVFSYEQYF
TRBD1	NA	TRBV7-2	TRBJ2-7	TGTGCCAGCAGCTTAATAGGGACAGGGATGTACGAGCAGTACTTC	CASSLIGTGMYEQYF
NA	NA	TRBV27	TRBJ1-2	TGTGCCAGCAGTCAAATACCGGGACAACTCTATGGCTACACCTTC	CASSQIPGQLYGYTF
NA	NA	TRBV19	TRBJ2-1	TGTGCCAGTAGTATAGGGACTCAAAGGAAGCAGTTCTTC	CASSIGTQRKQFF
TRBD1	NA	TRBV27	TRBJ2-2	TGTGCCAGCAGTTCGCGACAGGGACGGGACACCGGGGAGCTGTTTTTT	CASSSRQGRDTGELFF
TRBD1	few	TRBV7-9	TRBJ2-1	TGTGCCAGCAGCACCTGGGACAGGGGGTTTGAGCAGTTCTTC	CASSTWDRGFEQFF
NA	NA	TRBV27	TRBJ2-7	TGTGCCAGCAGTTCGAATGACGGAGCCTACGAGCGGTACTTC	CASSSNDGAYERYF
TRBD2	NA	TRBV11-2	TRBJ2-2	TGTGCCAGCAGCTTAGGTTCGTGGAGCGGGGGTCCCACCGGGGAGCTGTTTTTT	CASSLGSWSGGPTGELFF
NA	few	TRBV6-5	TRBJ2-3	TGTGCCAGCAGTTACCGCCGGGGCACAGATACGCAGTATTTT	CASSYRRGTDTQYF
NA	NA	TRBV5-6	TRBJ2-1	TGTGCCAGCAGCCCGGGGGTCAATGAGCAGTTCTTC	CASSPGVNEQFF
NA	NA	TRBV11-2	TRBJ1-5	TGTGCCGACCGGGGGGAAACGGGCAATCAGTCCCAGCATTTT	CADRGETGNQSQHF
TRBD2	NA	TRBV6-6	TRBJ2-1	TGTGCCAGCAGAGGGACTAGCGGGAGTCCAAATGAGCAGTTCTTC	CASRGTSGSPNEQFF
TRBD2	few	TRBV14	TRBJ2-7	TGTGCCAGCAGCCACGGGACTAGCGGGACCTACGAGCAGTACTTC	CASSHGTSGTYEQYF
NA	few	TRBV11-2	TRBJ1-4	TGTGCCAGCAGCCCGGGGGGAACTAATGAAAAACTGTTTTTT	CASSPGGTNEKLFF
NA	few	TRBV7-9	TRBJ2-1	TGTGCCAGCAGCCCGCGGACATACTCCTACAATGAGCAGTTCTTC	CASSPRTYSYNEQFF
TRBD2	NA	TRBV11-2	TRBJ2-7	TGTGCCAGCAGAGCGGGACCCGGCTACGAGCAGTACTTC	CASRAGPGYEQYF
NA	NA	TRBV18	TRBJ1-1	TGTGCCAGCTCCCAAAACACAGGGCAACTGAACACTGAAGCTTTCTTT	CASSQNTGQLNTEAFF
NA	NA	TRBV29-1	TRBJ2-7	TGCAGCGTTAACGGGGATCTTACCTACGAGCAGTACTTC	CSVNGDLTYEQYF
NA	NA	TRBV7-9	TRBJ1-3	TGTGCCAGCAGCTTGGCAGAAGGAAACACCATATATTTT	CASSLAEGNTIYF
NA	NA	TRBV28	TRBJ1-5	TGTGCCAGCACCACGGGAGGGCAAAATCAGCCCCAGCATTTT	CASTTGGQNQPQHF
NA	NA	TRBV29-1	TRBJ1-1	TGCAGCGTTGAAGGTAGAAGGACAATGAACACTGAAGCTTTCTTT	CSVEGRRTMNTEAFF
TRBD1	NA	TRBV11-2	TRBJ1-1	TGTGCCAGCAGCTTGAATGACAGGGGCCCCACTGAAGCTTTCTTT	CASSLNDRGPTEAFF
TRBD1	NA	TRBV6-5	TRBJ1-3	TGTGCCAGCAGTTATGGTACAGGGGCTGGAAACACCATATATTTT	CASSYGTGAGNTIYF
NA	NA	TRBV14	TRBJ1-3	TGTGCCAGCAGCCAAGATCTGGCGGTCGGAAACACCATATATTTT	CASSQDLAVGNTIYF
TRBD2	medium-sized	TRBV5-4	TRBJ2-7	TGTGCCAGCAGCTCTTGGCTAGCGGGACCCTACGAGCAGTACTTC	CASSSWLAGPYEQYF
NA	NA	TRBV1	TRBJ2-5	TGCACCAGCAGCCAAGATGGGCCGGACCAAGAGACCCAGTACTTC	CTSSQDGPDQETQYF
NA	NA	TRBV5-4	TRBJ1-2	TGTGCCAGCAGCTTGGGGCAGGAAATCTATGGCTACACCTTC	CASSLGQEIYGYTF
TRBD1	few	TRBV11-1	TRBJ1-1	TGTGCCAGCAGCCCCAGGGGACAGGGCCCTATGAACACTGAAGCTTTCTTT	CASSPRGQGPMNTEAFF
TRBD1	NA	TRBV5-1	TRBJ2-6	TGCGCCAGCAGCACAACCGGGACAGGGGTCACCGGGGCCAACGTCCTGACTTTC	CASSTTGTGVTGANVLTF
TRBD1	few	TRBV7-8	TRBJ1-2	TGTGCCAGCAACGGCAGGGGGCCCAAAAGGTATGGCTACACCTTC	CASNGRGPKRYGYTF
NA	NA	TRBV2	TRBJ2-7	TGTGCCAGCAGTGGCGTTGAGCAGTACTTC	CASSGVEQYF
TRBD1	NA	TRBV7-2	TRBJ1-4	TGTGCCAGCAGCACCCGACAGGGGGTCTATGAAAAACTGTTTTTT	CASSTRQGVYEKLFF
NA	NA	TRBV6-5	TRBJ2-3	TGTGCCAGCAGTTTGGGCGCGGGGAGGAGGACAGATACGCAGTATTTT	CASSLGAGRRTDTQYF
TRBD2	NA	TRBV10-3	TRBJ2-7	TGTGCCATCAGTGAGTCGGGACTAGCGGGCTCCTACGAGCAGTACTTC	CAISESGLAGSYEQYF
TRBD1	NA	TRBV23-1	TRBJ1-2	TGCGCCAGCAGTCAATCGGGTATGTCCGGGGGACAGGGGGATGGCTACACCTTC	CASSQSGMSGGQGDGYTF
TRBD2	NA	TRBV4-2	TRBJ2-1	TGTGCCAGCAGCCCAGCTAGCGGGGATTACAATGAGCAGTTCTTC	CASSPASGDYNEQFF
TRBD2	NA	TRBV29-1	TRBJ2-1	TGCAGCGCACTAGCGTCGAGCTCCTACAATGAGCAGTTCTTC	CSALASSSYNEQFF
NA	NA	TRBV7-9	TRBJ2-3	TGTTCCAGCTGCAGTACCGGGGATACGCAGTATTTT	CSSCSTGDTQYF
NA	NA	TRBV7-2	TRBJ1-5	TGTGCCAGCAGCTTAGAATACGCCAGGCCCCAGCATTTT	CASSLEYARPQHF
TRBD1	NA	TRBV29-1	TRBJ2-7	TGCAGCGTGGAGGGACAGGGGGCCTACGAGCAGTACTTC	CSVEGQGAYEQYF
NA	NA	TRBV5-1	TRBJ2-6	TGCGCCAGCACAGGGGCTGGGGCCAACGTCCTGACTTTC	CASTGAGANVLTF
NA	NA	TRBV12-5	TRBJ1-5	TGTGCTAGTGGTCCCGGGGGGAGGTGGGGTCAGCCCCAGCATTTT	CASGPGGRWGQPQHF
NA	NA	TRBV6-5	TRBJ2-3	TGTGCCACCAGGCTCTTTACAGGTAGCACAGATACGCAGTATTTT	CATRLFTGSTDTQYF
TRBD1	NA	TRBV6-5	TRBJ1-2	TGTGCCAGCAGTTACTCGGGGACAGCTAAAGGGGGTGGCTACACCTTC	CASSYSGTAKGGGYTF
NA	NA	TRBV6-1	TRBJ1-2	TGTGCCAGCGGGGGACTGGGTGGGTATGGCTACACCTTC	CASGGLGGYGYTF
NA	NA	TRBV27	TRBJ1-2	TGTGCCAGCAGTTTTCGGCGGGGGGACTATGGCTACACCTTC	CASSFRRGDYGYTF
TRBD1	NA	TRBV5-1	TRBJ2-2	TGCGCCAGCAGCTTGATACAGGGGACCGGGGAGCTGTTTTTT	CASSLIQGTGELFF
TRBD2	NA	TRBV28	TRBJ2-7	TGTGCCAGCACTTCCCCAGGGACTAGCGGGATATACCGGCAGTACTTC	CASTSPGTSGIYRQYF
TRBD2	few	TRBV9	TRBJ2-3	TGTGCCAGCAGTACTAGCGGGAGAACAGATACGCAGTATTTT	CASSTSGRTDTQYF
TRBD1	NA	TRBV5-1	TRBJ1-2	TGCGCCAGCAGCCCGACAGGGGGCGGCTATGGCTACACCTTC	CASSPTGGGYGYTF